The source of this TCR beta chain is a study of T cell repertoires in cytomegalovirus infection. The wider study: Recently identified HLA-C-restricted and well-studied HLA-B-restricted CMV epitopes were used. Notes on the study in general: Summed frequency of public TCR beta families distinguished CMV carriers with the relevant HLA.

One entry per CDR3 protein results from TCRdb running MiXCR on the reads. This sample has roughly 860,000 distinct CDR3 sequences, with approximately 32% found just once. This clonotype was seen a handful of times. Its specificity is not known. The germline V gene has CDR1 SGHVS and CDR2 FQNEAQ. The CDR3 sequence is 14 residues long. V shed 8 bases and J 6 bases; nucleotides not matched to a gene: 12. This TCR derives from a human donor in good health (CMV status not recorded). Some clones in this sample may be carry-over from other donors' samples. J is TRBJ1-2 and V is TRBV7-8; 7 bases line up with TRBD1. The material sequenced was cultured CD8+ T cells from PBMCs, taken from culture after CMV antigen stimulation. This CDR3 is CASGSRRGQDGYTF. CDR3 DNA: TGTGCCAGCGGATCCAGGAGGGGGCAGGATGGCTACACCTTC.